These 26 T cell receptor beta chains originate from one sample sequenced in a study of T-cell memory formation after mild COVID-19 (dated by TCRdb to 2020 to 2023). Libraries were prepared through 5' RACE. The listed sequencing device is Illumina NovaSeq 6000. The public sequencing data were trimmed at Q25 with fastp and processed into clonotypes with MiXCR by TCRdb, which kept only in-frame beta chains. Identical CDR3 proteins give one entry, which carries the most common genes and DNA. The sample data list roughly 110,000 distinct CDR3 sequences, and approximately 17% of these were observed just once. The ten largest make up 25% to 30% of the sample. The sample comprised PBMCs or a T cell subset sorted from them (not recorded which). The receptors come from an adult woman who had mild COVID-19 (a few samples of this study predate the infection). The sample titles of this study are shuffled in the database, so cell type and time point are left out; the donor was told from shared clones.

The rearrangement links TRBV6-2 or TRBV6-3 to TRBJ2-7, with D possibly matching TRBD2 (5 bases). Germline CDR1 is MNHEY and CDR2 is SVGEGT. The CDR3 loop spans 13 amino acids. Deletions cut 3 bases from V and 7 bases from J, with 13 bases between. Here the CDR3 DNA reads TGTGCCAGCAGTTATTTGAGGGTGTGGGAGCAGTACTTC. Translated, it gives CASSYLRVWEQYF.

J is TRBJ2-1 and V is TRBV2, with 12 nucleotides matching TRBD2. The V and J ends lost 6 bases and 9 bases, in that order; junction bases with no gene match: 9. CDR3 length: 15 residues. Germline assignment: CDR1 SNHLY and CDR2 FYNNEI. Here the CDR3 reads CASRLAGGDLGEQFF. CDR3 nucleotides: TGTGCCAGCAGACTAGCGGGAGGCGATTTGGGTGAGCAGTTCTTC.

The rearrangement joins TRBV6-1 to TRBJ2-6; unclear D gene. There are 11 residues in the CDR3. Germline CDR1 MNHNS, CDR2 SASEGT. DNA of the CDR3: TGTGGTAGCTCTGGGGCCAACGTCCTGACTTTC. It codes for CGSSGANVLTF.

This clonotype showed up just a few times. CDR3: CASSLLSSVETQYF. The CDR3 DNA follows: TGCGCCAGCAGCTTACTTAGCTCGGTCGAGACCCAGTACTTC. V usage is TRBV5-1 and J usage is TRBJ2-5; D unclear. Between the trimmed V and J ends, which lost 2 bases and 5 bases, there was a span of 13 bases. Germline CDR1 is SGHRS and CDR2 is YFSETQ. This CDR3 is 14 amino acids long.

V is TRBV5-5 and J is TRBJ1-1; tentative D call: TRBD1 (5 bases). CDR1 and CDR2 from the germline V gene are SGHKS and YYEKEE (reference sequence). Trimming pared 3 bases from V and 1 base from J, leaving 13 bases between. The CDR3 totals 15 residues. CDR3 DNA sequence: TGTGCCAGCAGCTCGCCGGGACGCCCGAACACTGAAGCTTTCTTT. Protein: CASSSPGRPNTEAFF.

In its sample, this clonotype was seen a few times. The chain is built from TRBV6-6 and TRBJ2-1; D might be TRBD1 (6 bases). The CDR3 totals 14 residues. Trimming stripped 2 bases from V and 7 bases from J, with 12 bases between. Germline V gene lookup returns CDR1 MNHNY and CDR2 SVGAGI (reference sequence). The CDR3 loop is CASSYPGTLNEQFF. The CDR3 DNA follows: TGTGCCAGCAGTTACCCCGGGACATTAAATGAGCAGTTCTTC.

This clonotype has more than one count but fewer than ten. The V call is TRBV12-3 or TRBV12-4, the J call TRBJ1-5; D not certain. The CDR3 is 15 residues long. V lost 3 bases and J lost 1, with 10 bases in between. The CDR3: CASSLWEMSNQPQHF. The CDR3 DNA sequence: TGTGCCAGCAGTTTGTGGGAAATGAGCAATCAGCCCCAGCATTTT.

The CDR3 region is CASSLARLGPQHF. For the CDR3, the DNA is TGTGCCAGCAGCTTGGCCCGTCTTGGGCCCCAGCATTTT. V is TRBV5-6 and J is TRBJ1-5; D gene uncertain. This CDR3 spans 13 amino acids. Germline V CDR1 and CDR2: SGHDT, YYEEEE. Trimming stripped 0 bases from V and 9 bases from J, with 10 bases between.

A few counts support this clonotype. J is TRBJ2-1 and V is TRBV7-6; TRBD1 matches at 7 bases. From germline, CDR1 is SGHVS and CDR2 FNYEAQ. The CDR3 runs 17 residues. V lost 0 bases, J lost 5 bases, and 10 bases stayed unmatched. CDR3 region: CASSLAGTGAKDNEQFF. CDR3 DNA sequence: TGTGCCAGCAGCTTAGCGGGAACAGGGGCCAAGGACAATGAGCAGTTCTTC.

This clonotype was counted only a few times. This chain uses TRBV6-5 with TRBJ2-3; D not resolved. V lost 3 bases, J lost 0 bases, and 10 bases lay in between. This CDR3 has 15 residues. Germline V CDR1 and CDR2: MNHEY, SVGAGI. The CDR3 loop reads CASSYFPMSTDTQYF. The DNA for the CDR3 is TGTGCCAGCAGTTATTTTCCGATGAGCACAGATACGCAGTATTTT.

This clonotype turned up a few times. V is TRBV4-2 and J is TRBJ2-7; 9 positions agree with TRBD2. Germline CDR1 LGHNA, CDR2 YNFKEQ. The J segment lost 0 bases and the V segment lost 0 bases, leaving 12 bases of the junction unmatched. CDR3 length equals 19 residues. The CDR3 is CASSQEGGGTSTNSYEQYF. DNA for the CDR3: TGTGCCAGCAGCCAAGAAGGGGGAGGGACTAGCACCAACTCCTACGAGCAGTACTTC.

The V gene is TRBV7-3, the J gene TRBJ2-1, with TRBD2 identical over 9 bases. J gave up 8 bases and V 0 bases, and 11 bases lay outside the gene matches. The germline gives CDR1 SGHTA, CDR2 FQGTGA. This CDR3 comprises 17 residues. CDR3 DNA sequence: TGTGCCAGCAGCTTAACTCGCGCGGGAGGGCCGTTCGATGAGCAGTTCTTC. It specifies CASSLTRAGGPFDEQFF.

This clonotype turned up a few times. This chain uses TRBV4-3 with TRBJ2-1; D ambiguous. The germline gives CDR1 LGHNA, CDR2 YSLEER. The CDR3 has 15 residues. Trimming left V 0 bases short and J 0 bases short, with 6 bases between. CDR3 loop: CASSQEWNSYNEQFF. In nucleotides, the CDR3 is TGCGCCAGCAGCCAAGAATGGAACTCCTACAATGAGCAGTTCTTC.

This chain joins TRBV12-3 or TRBV12-4 and TRBJ1-1; D perhaps matches TRBD1 (6 bases). The CDR3 is made up of 15 amino acids. Between the trimmed V and J ends, which lost 1 base and 3 bases, there was a span of 12 bases. The DNA of the CDR3 is TGTGCCAGCAGTTTAGACGGGAGGGGGTACACTGAAGCTTTCTTT. The encoded protein is CASSLDGRGYTEAFF.

The chain is built from TRBV14 and TRBJ2-1; maybe TRBD2 (6 bases). Germline CDR1 is SGHDN and CDR2 is FVKESK. V shed 3 bases and J shed 8 bases, with 17 bases lying between them. CDR3 length: 15 amino acids. CDR3 protein: CASSHLGGFGDEQFF. CDR3 coding DNA: TGTGCCAGCAGCCACTTGGGGGGTTTCGGAGATGAGCAGTTCTTC.

The V call is TRBV5-5, the J call TRBJ2-7; 7 bases map to TRBD1. Germline values: CDR1 SGHKS, CDR2 YYEKEE (reference sequence). V lost 4 bases and J lost 4; bases outside the gene matches: 11. There are 15 residues in the CDR3. In DNA form, the CDR3 reads TGTGCCAGCAGCCTATTCCGGGACAGCGTTTACGAGCAGTACTTC. The encoded protein is CASSLFRDSVYEQYF.

This chain connects TRBV27 to TRBJ2-6; D is unresolved. The CDR3 runs 14 residues. The germline V gene encodes CDR1 MNHEY and CDR2 SMNVEV (reference sequence). V lost 4 bases and J 0 bases, leaving 4 bases between the germline ends. CDR3 in DNA: TGTGCCAGCAGTTATGTCTCTGGGGCCAACGTCCTGACTTTC. Protein sequence: CASSYVSGANVLTF.

This clonotype was detected a few times. V usage is TRBV7-6 and J usage is TRBJ1-2; 9 bases agree with TRBD1. V was pared by 4 bases and J by 6 bases, with 6 bases of the junction left unmatched. CDR1 is SGHVS and CDR2 is FNYEAQ in the germline V gene. The CDR3 is 14 residues long. CDR3 sequence reads: CASSSTGGANGYTF. Written as DNA, the CDR3 is TGTGCCAGCAGCTCGACAGGGGGGGCGAATGGCTACACCTTC.

This clonotype appeared a few times. The chain has TRBV21-1 and TRBJ1-1; TRBD1 is taken as the D call from the table, unchecked against the DNA. TRBV21-1 is an annotated pseudogene. The CDR3 has 16 residues. In DNA, the CDR3 is TGTGCCAGCAGCAAAGGGGACAGGGGCACGAACACTGAAGCTTTCTTT. Its protein product is CASSKGDRGTNTEAFF.

V is TRBV28 and J is TRBJ2-7, with D uncertain. Trimming left V 2 bases short and J 0 bases short, with 11 bases between. The CDR3 consists of 15 residues. Germline V gene lookup returns CDR1 MDHEN and CDR2 SYDVKM. In nucleotides, the CDR3 is TGTGCCAGCAGTTTAGTAGTCGGCGACTCCTACGAGCAGTACTTC. The encoded protein is CASSLVVGDSYEQYF. Combining the CDR3 with reference TRBV28 and TRBJ2-7 gives the whole variable domain DVKVTQSSRYLVKRTGEKVFLECVQDMDHENMFWYRQDPGLGLRLIYFSYDVKMKEKGDIPEGYSVSREKKERFSLILESASTNQTSMYLCASSLVVGDSYEQYFGPGTRLTVT.

The rearrangement links TRBV7-9 to TRBJ2-7, with 9 bases matching TRBD1. Germline V lookup: CDR1 SEHNR, CDR2 FQNEAQ (reference sequence). V dropped 6 bases and J dropped 4; count of bases not matched to a gene: 7. The CDR3 is 14 residues long. Written as DNA, the CDR3 is TGTGCCAGCAGTTCACAGGGGGCGGGATACGAGCAGTACTTC. Amino acid sequence: CASSSQGAGYEQYF.

The rearrangement uses TRBV4-2 and TRBJ2-7; the match to TRBD2 covers 10 bases. The CDR3 loop spans 15 amino acids. Germline CDR1 is LGHNA and CDR2 is YNFKEQ. With 3 bases clipped from V and 0 bases from J, the junction kept 2 bases outside the gene matches. DNA of the CDR3: TGTGCCAGCAGCCATTCTAGCGGGGGCTCCTACGAGCAGTACTTC. Translating gives CASSHSSGGSYEQYF.

This clonotype was seen at least ten times. The rearrangement links TRBV5-1 to TRBJ1-1; D not certain. Per germline, CDR1 SGHRS and CDR2 YFSETQ. There are 13 residues in the CDR3. V shed 7 bases and J shed 1 base, with 11 bases lying between them. CDR3 sequence reads: CASRVDQNTEAFF. CDR3 sequence (DNA): TGCGCCAGCCGAGTCGATCAGAACACTGAAGCTTTCTTT.

This clonotype was found many times. The chain combines TRBV7-8 with TRBJ2-5; TRBD2 is a possible D gene (6 bases). Between the trimmed V and J ends, which lost 5 bases and 4 bases, there was a span of 23 bases. CDR1 and CDR2 (germline): SGHVS, FQNEAQ. CDR3 length: 17 amino acids. The CDR3, as DNA: TGTGCCAGCAGCACGGGAACGGGACTTACCCTTGGAGAGACCCAGTACTTC. This sequence encodes CASSTGTGLTLGETQYF.

There are many counts of this clonotype. J is TRBJ2-7 and V is TRBV7-9; D is unresolved. In germline, CDR1 is SEHNR, CDR2 FQNEAQ (reference sequence). With 1 base removed from V and 2 bases from J, the gap between germline ends came to 9 bases. The CDR3 is 14 amino acids. As DNA, the CDR3 is TGTGCCAGCAGCTTAGAAATCGCTGCCTACGAGCAGTACTTC. Translation: CASSLEIAAYEQYF.

This clonotype was found many times. This chain connects TRBV7-8 to TRBJ2-1, with 9 bases identical to TRBD2. Germline CDR1 reads SGHVS; CDR2 reads FQNEAQ. The length of the CDR3 is 15 residues. With 3 bases clipped from V and 3 bases from J, the junction kept 3 bases outside the gene matches. The CDR3 here is CASSFQRGVYNEQFF. Here the CDR3 DNA reads TGTGCCAGCAGCTTTCAGCGGGGGGTCTACAATGAGCAGTTCTTC.